This T cell receptor beta chain was retrieved from a study of radiotherapy plus CTLA-4 blockade in lung cancer. Study observations and caveats: Response was reportedly best predicted by early blood T cell clone dynamics, with interferon-beta.

Profiling relied on immunoSEQ multiplex PCR, and the TCRdb table lists in-frame clones only, not all of them. The sample records about 57,000 clones, around 79% being singletons. Trimming shortened V by 4 bases and J by 1 base, and 17 bases separated the two germline ends. The CDR3 has 16 residues. CDR1 and CDR2 from the germline V gene are SGDLS and YYNGEE. Comment on this clone: The antigen is not known. Different DNA sequences within this sample yield the same CDR3.

This chain links TRBV9 with TRBJ1-2; D may be TRBD1 (5 bases). The sequence came from a human donor with non-small cell lung cancer who had a complete response to radiotherapy plus ipilimumab. The sample consisted of peripheral blood, taken from a patient treated with radiotherapy plus ipilimumab. CDR3 residues: CASSSPGGRVNYGYTF. As DNA, the CDR3 is TGTGCCAGCAGCTCCCCCGGGGGACGGGTTAACTATGGCTACACCTTC.